These 25 T cell receptor beta chains share one sample of origin, sequenced in a study of T cells in Graves' hyperthyroidism and ophthalmopathy. RNA transcripts served as the template for amplifying TCR beta CDR3 regions. First-round RT-PCR targeting the TCR CDR3 was performed with the HTBI primer set. Each CDR3 protein is one row after TCRdb ran MiXCR on the multiplex PCR reads. The sample records 690,000 or so distinct CDR3 sequences, about 19% being singletons. The source material was blood. The receptors were sampled from a woman in her fifties or sixties with Graves' hyperthyroidism that later progressed to Graves' ophthalmopathy.

This clonotype was observed a handful of times. This chain uses TRBV4-1 with TRBJ2-7; weak D call: TRBD1 (6 bases). Germline V gene sequence: CDR1 MGHRA, CDR2 YSYEKL. CDR3 size: 15 residues. The V end lost 0 bases, the J end lost 4 bases, and 13 bases lay between the germline ends. The CDR3 region is CASSQESGVAYEQYF. For the CDR3, the DNA is TGCGCCAGCAGCCAAGAGTCAGGGGTCGCGTACGAGCAGTACTTC.

This clonotype was picked up many times. This chain joins TRBV20-1 and TRBJ2-7; no clear D. Germline V CDR1 and CDR2: DFQATT, SNEGSKA (reference sequence). This CDR3 contains 15 residues. The V gene lost 0 bases and the J gene lost 2 bases, with 14 bases spanning the gap. CDR3 sequence reads: CSARDLNSPTYEQYF. The CDR3 DNA reads TGCAGTGCTAGAGATCTGAACAGTCCTACCTACGAGCAGTACTTC.

The table lists this clonotype with many counts. The V gene is TRBV6-1, the J gene TRBJ2-1, with a possible D match to TRBD1 (6 bases). The CDR3 runs 14 residues. The germline gives CDR1 MNHNS, CDR2 SASEGT. Between the trimmed V and J ends, which lost 7 bases and 2 bases, there was a span of 12 bases. The CDR3, as DNA: TGTGCCAGCACCCAGGGGCCGACCTACAATGAGCAGTTCTTC. It encodes CASTQGPTYNEQFF.

This clonotype was picked up a small number of times. The chain carries TRBV12-3 or TRBV12-4 and TRBJ1-6, with TRBD1 identical over 7 bases. This CDR3 is 14 amino acids long. Germline trimming cut 4 bases from V and 6 bases from J; bases unmatched to any gene: 3. In DNA, the CDR3 is TGTGCCAGCAGTTCACGGGACAGTAATTCACCCCTCCACTTT. The encoded protein is CASSSRDSNSPLHF.

This clonotype was observed at least ten times. The CDR3: CASSQVGQAYSPLHF. CDR3 nucleotide sequence: TGTGCCAGCAGCCAAGTTGGACAGGCTTATTCACCCCTCCACTTT. V is TRBV3-1 and J is TRBJ1-6; 7 bases map to TRBD1. The CDR3 is 15 amino acids. The trim removed 1 base at V and 8 bases at J, leaving 5 bases unmatched. From germline, CDR1 is LGHDT and CDR2 YNNKEL (reference sequence).

This clonotype was picked up many times. The chain employs TRBV9 and TRBJ2-7, with a possible D match to TRBD1 (6 bases). The CDR3 sequence is 15 residues long. CDR1 and CDR2 from the germline V gene are SGDLS and YYNGEE. V was cut by 4 bases and J by 0 bases, with 14 bases left in between. CDR3 DNA sequence: TGTGCCAGCAGCCCCCAGGTGGGGGCCTCCTACGAGCAGTACTTC. As protein: CASSPQVGASYEQYF.

As regards this clonotype: Possible read error: a much larger clone is one base away. The CDR3 ends on some other residue instead of the conserved phenylalanine or tryptophan, so this is likely a read error. This CDR3 reads CSGQDGSYGYTL. The CDR3 DNA reads TGCAGCGGTCAGGACGGATCCTATGGCTACACCTTA. V is TRBV29-1 and J is TRBJ1-2; D gene uncertain. In germline, CDR1 is SQVTM, CDR2 ANQGSEA. This CDR3 is 12 amino acids long. The V gene lost 7 bases and the J gene lost 4 bases, with 13 bases spanning the gap.

This clonotype was detected only a few times. The genes are TRBV30 and TRBJ1-6; no clear D. The CDR3 has 13 residues. Germline assignment: CDR1 GTSNPN and CDR2 SVGIG (reference sequence). V lost 8 bases, J lost 0 bases, and 8 bases lay in between. Here the CDR3 reads CARSSSYNSPLHF. Written as DNA, the CDR3 is TGTGCCCGGTCGAGCTCCTATAATTCACCCCTCCACTTT.

This rearrangement joins TRBV14 to TRBJ1-1; D remains unclear. The V and J ends lost 1 base and 5 bases respectively, with 14 bases between them. The germline gives CDR1 SGHDN, CDR2 FVKESK. There are 15 residues in the CDR3. The CDR3 protein is CASSQVMGFLTEAFF. As DNA, the CDR3 is TGTGCCAGCAGCCAAGTCATGGGGTTTTTGACTGAAGCTTTCTTT. Full variable domain (missing parts from reference TRBV14 and TRBJ1-1): EAGVTQFPSHSVIEKGQTVTLRCDPISGHDNLYWYRRVMGKEIKFLLHFVKESKQDESGMPNNRFLAERTGGTYSTLKVQPAELEDSGVYFCASSQVMGFLTEAFFGQGTRLTVV.

This clonotype was counted only a few times. V usage is TRBV20-1 and J usage is TRBJ2-7; D is perhaps TRBD1 (6 bases). Trimming cost V 3 bases and J 5 bases, with 17 bases left between them. Looked up from germline, CDR1 is DFQATT and CDR2 is SNEGSKA (reference sequence). The length of the CDR3 is 14 residues. The DNA of the CDR3 is TGCAGTGCTAGCCGGGACATTACCACTCACGAGCAGTACTTC. Its translation: CSASRDITTHEQYF.

There are many counts of this clonotype. The chain carries TRBV10-3 and TRBJ1-1; 8 positions match TRBD1. From germline, CDR1 is ENHRY and CDR2 SYGVKD. After removal of 7 bases from V and 0 bases from J, the junction contained 7 bases not matched to a gene. CDR3 length equals 15 residues. CDR3 loop: CAITREQGVNTEAFF. Here the CDR3 DNA reads TGTGCCATCACGAGGGAACAGGGGGTGAACACTGAAGCTTTCTTT.

The V gene is TRBV19, the J gene TRBJ1-2, with 12 bases identical to TRBD1. There are 14 residues in the CDR3. J lost 8 bases, V lost 6 bases, and 7 bases had no gene match. The germline V gene encodes CDR1 LNHDA and CDR2 SQIVND (reference sequence). The CDR3 DNA is TGTGCCAGTAGGCCGGGACAGGGGGCTTGGGGCTACACCTTC. Translating it yields CASRPGQGAWGYTF.

Many counts were recorded for this clonotype. The chain is built from TRBV7-8 and TRBJ2-1; D not resolved. With 3 bases removed from V and 2 bases from J, the gap between germline ends came to 8 bases. CDR3 size: 14 residues. Germline lookup yields CDR1 SGHVS and CDR2 FQNEAQ. CDR3 sequence: CASSFHQTYNEQFF. The CDR3 nucleotides are TGTGCCAGCAGCTTCCACCAGACCTACAATGAGCAGTTCTTC.

This clonotype came up many times. The chain links TRBV2 to TRBJ1-5; possible D gene TRBD1, 5 bases. Germline lookup yields CDR1 SNHLY and CDR2 FYNNEI. This CDR3 is 16 amino acids long. V lost 6 bases and J lost 2, with 17 bases in between. In nucleotides, the CDR3 is TGTGCCAGCAGGCTGACCGGGGGGTTCGGCAATCAGCCCCAGCATTTT. Its translation: CASRLTGGFGNQPQHF.

Only a few counts were recorded for this clonotype. The J gene is TRBJ2-4, the V gene TRBV5-6; perhaps D is TRBD1 or TRBD2 (5 bases each). The CDR3 covers 14 residues. V was clipped by 4 bases and J by 8 bases, with 16 bases between them. Germline CDR1 and CDR2: SGHDT and YYEEEE. The CDR3 nucleotides are TGTGCCAGCAGCGAAATGAGGGGAGTCGACATTCAGTACTTC. This translates into CASSEMRGVDIQYF. Drawing the rest from reference TRBV5-6 and TRBJ2-4, the complete variable domain is DAGVTQSPTHLIKTRGQQVTLRCSPKSGHDTVSWYQQALGQGPQFIFQYYEEEERQRGNFPDRFSGHQFPNYSSELNVNALLLGDSALYLCASSEMRGVDIQYFGAGTRLSVL.

Regarding this clonotype: The conserved phenylalanine or tryptophan is not found at the CDR3 terminus, so this likely reflects a read error. The chain carries TRBV27 and TRBJ1-5; no definite D call. Germline CDR1 is MNHEY and CDR2 is SMNVEV (reference sequence). The CDR3 totals 15 residues. The germline V and J ends were trimmed by 6 bases and 5 bases, with 17 bases remaining between them. In nucleotides, the CDR3 is TGTGCCAGCAGACGATCGAGCGCCCAACATCAGCCCCAGCATCTT. This encodes CASRRSSAQHQPQHL.

The table lists this clonotype with many counts. The chain employs TRBV18 and TRBJ1-1; D not resolved. With 3 bases removed from V and 1 base from J, the gap between germline ends came to 9 bases. The germline V gene encodes CDR1 KGHSH and CDR2 LQKENI. The CDR3 is made up of 14 amino acids. CDR3 loop: CASSPGKQNTEAFF. In DNA, the CDR3 is TGTGCCAGCTCACCGGGGAAACAGAACACTGAAGCTTTCTTT. The whole variable domain, filled in from reference TRBV18 and TRBJ1-1, reads NAGVMQNPRHLVRRRGQEARLRCSPMKGHSHVYWYRQLPEEGLKFMVYLQKENIIDESGMPKERFSAEFPKEGPSILRIQQVVRGDSAAYFCASSPGKQNTEAFFGQGTRLTVV.

Concerning this clonotype itself: A read error may explain this, as a much larger clone is one base away. V is TRBV4-1 and J is TRBJ2-7; a weak D match, TRBD2 (5 bases). V shed 2 bases and J shed 5 bases, with 13 bases lying between them. Germline V lookup: CDR1 MGHRA, CDR2 YSYEKL. The CDR3 is made up of 14 amino acids. This CDR3 is CASSQPGISDEQYF. The CDR3 DNA follows: TGCGCCAGCAGCCAACCGGGGATTTCGGACGAGCAGTACTTC.

The J gene is TRBJ1-1, the V gene TRBV7-2; D not certain. Germline CDR1 is SGHTA and CDR2 is FQGNSA. The CDR3 is made up of 16 amino acids. Trimming left V 1 base short and J 2 bases short, with 14 bases between. This CDR3 reads CASSLGGDGSNTEAFF. The CDR3, as DNA: TGTGCCAGCAGCTTAGGTGGAGACGGGTCAAACACTGAAGCTTTCTTT. Variable domain in full (rest from reference TRBV7-2 and TRBJ1-1): GAGVSQSPSNKVTEKGKDVELRCDPISGHTALYWYRQSLGQGLEFLIYFQGNSAPDKSGLPSDRFSAERTGGSVSTLTIQRTQQEDSAVYLCASSLGGDGSNTEAFFGQGTRLTVV.

J is TRBJ2-5 and V is TRBV19; perhaps TRBD1 as D (6 bases). Germline loops: CDR1 LNHDA, CDR2 SQIVND (reference sequence). The CDR3 spans 14 residues. The germline V and J ends were trimmed by 7 bases and 5 bases, with 17 bases remaining between them. The CDR3 here is CASKVSRGGETQYF. The CDR3 DNA follows: TGTGCCAGTAAAGTATCCAGGGGCGGTGAGACCCAGTACTTC.

This clonotype was recorded a few times. The rearrangement links TRBV9 to TRBJ2-1, with TRBD1 matching over 10 bases. CDR3 size: 17 residues. The J segment lost 4 bases and the V segment lost 3 bases, leaving 10 bases of the junction unmatched. The V gene's germline CDR1 is SGDLS and CDR2 YYNGEE. The CDR3 reads CASSGEGTGDLYNEQFF. The DNA of the CDR3 is TGTGCCAGCAGCGGTGAGGGGACAGGGGACCTATACAATGAGCAGTTCTTC.

To note about this clonotype: A single base separates this from a much larger clone, so it may be a read error. The chain has TRBV11-2 and TRBJ1-1; 9 bases fit TRBD1. The V segment lost 6 bases and the J segment 10 bases; nucleotides outside the gene matches: 12. The length of the CDR3 is 14 residues. In germline, CDR1 is SGHAT, CDR2 FQNNGV. Here the CDR3 DNA reads TGTGCCAGCAGTTTCCGGGACAGGGAGGCTGGAGCTTTCTTT. It specifies CASSFRDREAGAFF.

V and J are TRBV4-1 and TRBJ1-1, with D perhaps TRBD1 (5 bases). The germline V gene has CDR1 MGHRA and CDR2 YSYEKL. Trimming took off 0 bases at V and 11 bases at J, with 16 bases between the two ends. This CDR3 region has 14 residues. The CDR3 nucleotides are TGCGCCAGCAGCCAAGATCAGGGCCAACTGAGGGCTTTCTTT. Translation: CASSQDQGQLRAFF.

The table lists this clonotype with many counts. The chain employs TRBV3-1 and TRBJ2-1, with 8 bases identical to TRBD2. J was trimmed by 4 bases and V by 4 bases; bases with no gene match: 6. The CDR3 length is 15 residues. Germline V gene sequence: CDR1 LGHDT, CDR2 YNNKEL (reference sequence). The chain's CDR3 is CASSPGLGGYNEQFF. CDR3 DNA: TGTGCCAGCAGCCCGGGACTAGGGGGATACAATGAGCAGTTCTTC.

This clonotype was observed many times. The chain is built from TRBV3-1 and TRBJ2-1, with D unresolved. Germline CDR1 and CDR2: LGHDT and YNNKEL (reference sequence). CDR3 size: 13 residues. V was trimmed by 0 bases and J by 8 bases, leaving 8 bases between them. This chain's CDR3 is CASSQDLIYEQFF. In DNA form, the CDR3 reads TGTGCCAGCAGCCAAGATCTGATTTATGAGCAGTTCTTC.